This T cell receptor delta chain comes out of a study of gamma-delta T cells after stem cell transplantation (dated by TCRdb to 2016 to 2018). The library was produced with RT-PCR. TCRdb shows the sequencer as Illumina MiSeq. Clonotypes were called again by TCRdb from the public reads via CATT, and duplicate nucleotide sequences were then merged into one entry. The sample table lists about 3,000 delta-chain clones, 7% to 9.5% of them with a count of one. About 9.2% of the sample is in the top ten clones. This clone was seen only a few times. No cognate antigen has been identified for it. The record has no base qualities; no much larger clone is one base away. Sequences TSWWSYY (CDR1) and QGS (CDR2) are obtained from the germline V gene. Spanning cysteine to phenylalanine, the CDR3 consists of 17 amino acids. Only the CDR3 portion is preserved as DNA: 51 bases, with reading frame beginning at the first base. Trimming removed 2 bases from V and 6 bases from J; the gene matches leave 13 bases unexplained.

Sequencing was done on a sample of gamma-delta T cells. This TCR was recovered from a human donor. It is not recorded whose cells these are; they may come from a transplant donor. The receptor chain draws on TRDV1 and TRDJ1, with TRDD3 matching 9 junction bases. The nucleotide sequence reads TGTGCTCTTGGGGAAGTCCCCTACCGGGGGATACCCAATAAACTCATCTTT. Its coded protein is CALGEVPYRGIPNKLIF.